This T cell receptor (beta chain) was sequenced during a study of PD-L1 blockade in urothelial cancer. Study-level information: Patients with male sex and bladder-origin urothelial cancer accounted for about 85% of the roughly 29 enrolled.

Added to each PCR by spiking were synthetic TCR analog templates. The data were produced by immunoSEQ multiplex PCR, yet TCRdb's version contains in-frame clones alone and is incomplete. The sample includes tens of thousands of clones, roughly 80% of them seen just once. The sample's time point: peripheral blood 6 weeks after treatment start. Disease in patients was locally advanced or metastatic urothelial carcinoma. Pretreatment and on-treatment blood mononuclear cell samples were taken, totaling between 1 and 8 time points per patient. Sequenced here: PBMCs, sampled around atezolizumab (anti-PD-L1) treatment. The source of this sequence is an older man with urothelial cancer.

The CDR3 loop is CASSLGGAYQETQYF. The DNA for the CDR3 is TGTGCCAGCAGCTTAGGGGGGGCGTACCAAGAGACCCAGTACTTC. The chain uses TRBV5-4 and TRBJ2-5; D possibly corresponds to TRBD2 (7 bases). V gave up 2 bases and J gave up 0 bases, with 11 bases separating them. The CDR3 consists of 15 residues. Per germline, CDR1 SGHNT and CDR2 YYREEE (reference sequence).